A selection of T cell receptor beta chains follows, all from one sample in a study of regulatory T cells in long-lasting Graves disease. In TCRdb, the multiplex PCR reads were re-called with MiXCR into one record per CDR3 protein. The repertoire includes more than 300,000 distinct CDR3 sequences, 12% of them detected once, and approximately 17% sits in the top ten. This sample also appeared in a second study, on T cells in Graves' hyperthyroidism and ophthalmopathy.

Sequenced material: peripheral blood mononuclear cells (PBMCs), taken at new diagnosis, from a patient treated with antithyroid drugs. Every receptor here comes from a woman between 18 and 30 years old with Graves disease. The CDR3 runs from the conserved cysteine through the conserved F or W. Each record gives: D gene, clone size, V gene, J gene, CDR3 DNA, CDR3 protein. The D gene is left open where the match is weak. Rows may omit the clone size; those that give it use once, few, many or a size class.

NA	many	TRBV6-5	TRBJ1-2	TGTGCCAGCAGTTTACAGTTTAACTATGGCTACACCTTC	CASSLQFNYGYTF
NA	many	TRBV6-1	TRBJ2-4	TGTGCCAGCAGTGAAGCGGTGGTAGGAGGCCGGGACATTCAGTACTTC	CASSEAVVGGRDIQYF
TRBD1	many	TRBV7-9	TRBJ2-7	TGTGCCAGCAGCTTATCCCGGGACAGGGGCCACGAGCAGTACTTC	CASSLSRDRGHEQYF
TRBD2	many	TRBV10-3	TRBJ2-7	TGTGCCATCAGTGAAGGGAGAAGCGGGAGGTCCTACGAGCAGTACTTC	CAISEGRSGRSYEQYF
NA	many	TRBV2	TRBJ1-1	TGTGCCAGCACCAGTAGGTCGGCGGGTTCGGGCACTGAAGCTTTCTTT	CASTSRSAGSGTEAFF
NA	many	TRBV28	TRBJ2-1	TGTGCCAGCAGCTTGGAGGAGGTCCGGCGGCGGTGGGTCCTGAGCTCCTACAATGAGCAGTTCTTC	CASSLEEVRRRWVLSSYNEQFF
NA	few	TRBV29-1	TRBJ2-1	TGCAGCACCCGCGAAAGGTTTGGACCTGGGCCCGAGCAGTTCTTC	CSTRERFGPGPEQFF
NA	NA	TRBV29-1	TRBJ1-2	TGCAGCGTGTTCCGGGGAAACTACTATGGCTACACCTTC	CSVFRGNYYGYTF
NA	many	TRBV9	TRBJ2-7	TGTGCCAGCCGCTGGTGGGCAGTGGGGCCTCGCGAGCAGTACTTC	CASRWWAVGPREQYF
TRBD1	many	TRBV20-1	TRBJ1-2	TGCAGTGCCTGGGACAGCTATGGCTACACCTTC	CSAWDSYGYTF
NA	NA	TRBV7-9	TRBJ2-7	TGTGCCAGCAGCTTGCGTCCAGGGGAATCCTACGAGCAGTACTTC	CASSLRPGESYEQYF
NA	many	TRBV12-3/TRBV12-4	TRBJ2-2	TGTGCCAGCAGTTTAGCCCCCTTGAACACCGGGGAGCTGTTTTTT	CASSLAPLNTGELFF
NA	many	TRBV18	TRBJ2-3	TGTGCCAGCTCACCCCTCGGTCAGGGAGTGGATACGCAGTATTTT	CASSPLGQGVDTQYF
TRBD2	many	TRBV15	TRBJ2-3	TGTGCCACCAGCGCCCGCCGCGGGAGTTGGGGTGCAGATACGCAGTATTTT	CATSARRGSWGADTQYF
NA	many	TRBV6-2/TRBV6-3	TRBJ2-1	TGTGCCAGCAGTCCCCCGGTCCTCCTAGGGAATGAGCAGTTCTTC	CASSPPVLLGNEQFF
NA	few	TRBV7-2	TRBJ2-5	TGTGCCAGCAGTCAAGACAGGATCCAAGAGACCCAGTACTTC	CASSQDRIQETQYF
TRBD1	many	TRBV20-1	TRBJ2-7	TGCAGTGCTAGAGGGAGGGACAGGGGAACCTACGAGCAGTACTTC	CSARGRDRGTYEQYF
NA	NA	TRBV5-1	TRBJ2-5	TGTGCCAGCTCACCACGGACAGTACAAGAGACCCAGTACTTC	CASSPRTVQETQYF
NA	many	TRBV6-1	TRBJ2-7	TGTGCCAGCAGCCCCGGGCGGGACCCATACGAGCAGTACTTC	CASSPGRDPYEQYF
NA	many	TRBV30	TRBJ2-7	TGTGCCTGGAGTGTCCTTGGCAGGCAGTACTTC	CAWSVLGRQYF
NA	many	TRBV15	TRBJ1-2	TGTGCCACCAGTACCACGTCGGGTTTTAAGGAGGGGGGTAAAGATGGCTACACCTTC	CATSTTSGFKEGGKDGYTF
TRBD2	many	TRBV29-1	TRBJ2-1	TGCAGCGTTGGGACCCTAGCGGGGGAGCAGTTCTTC	CSVGTLAGEQFF
NA	NA	TRBV2	TRBJ2-3	TGTGCCAGCAGTGCCGCCCTTGGGACGGCGAGCACAGATACGCAGTATTTT	CASSAALGTASTDTQYF
TRBD2	many	TRBV2	TRBJ2-1	TGTGCCAGCAGGCTAGCGGGAGGAGCGAATGAGCAGTTCTTC	CASRLAGGANEQFF